The clone carrying this T cell receptor (beta chain) was detected a few times. Mismatch with germline at one junction end may stem from a read error. This entry is derived from a study of blood T cell repertoires in COVID-19. Study-wide background: The cDNA or gDNA used as material had been derived from T cells, B-cell-depleted T cells, or PBMCs.

Per the study methods: Estimated nucleated cell counts came from reference gene primer amplification. Libraries were prepared by immunoSEQ multiplex PCR; TCRdb keeps only in-frame clonotypes and omits some of them. From that table come the V and J calls and clone size; the DNA was used to work out D and trimming. The repertoire consists of approximately 250,000 clones, with around 83% occurring once and the leading ten covering 1.4%. CDR1 and CDR2 from the germline V gene are LGHDT and YNNKEL (reference sequence). The CDR3 runs 22 residues. This sequence originates from a woman aged 40 to 49 who had recovered from COVID-19. This chain joins TRBV3-1 (or the pseudogene TRBV3-2) and TRBJ1-6; the D is unclear. Specimen: peripheral blood. CDR3 DNA: TGCTGGCAGCCAAGCTCCGGAGCTTGGTACGTAGCCGATAGCTCCTATAATTCACCCCTCCACTTT. Amino acid sequence: CWQPSSGAWYVADSSYNSPLHF.